This TCR beta chain was captured by sequencing in a study of blood T cell repertoires in COVID-19. Turning to this clone: Other DNA variants within this sample encode the same CDR3.

The germline gives CDR1 SGHRS, CDR2 YFSETQ. The CDR3 sequence is 13 residues long. Between the trimmed V and J ends, which lost 0 bases and 4 bases, there was a span of 8 bases. The repertoire was sequenced with immunoSEQ multiplex PCR; TCRdb's copy has only in-frame clones and lacks some. The top ten hold 11% to 15% of the sample, which has more than 80,000 clones, approximately 80% seen once. The chain has TRBV5-1 and TRBJ2-7; D unresolved. The sample comprised peripheral blood. The TCR was taken from a woman aged 60-75 years with acute or convalescent COVID-19. The CDR3 is CASSLVGEYEQYF. CDR3 nucleotides: TGCGCCAGCAGCTTGGTGGGCGAATACGAGCAGTACTTC.